What follows describes a single T cell receptor (beta chain). This specimen belongs to a study of cytomegalovirus exposure and HLA in healthy donors. CDR3 length: 14 residues. J was trimmed by 6 bases and V by 2 bases; bases with no gene match: 3. Germline lookup yields CDR1 SNHLY and CDR2 FYNNEI. The PCR ran on 60 Vbeta and 13 Jbeta primers. Assay: immunoSEQ multiplex PCR; the TCRdb copy retains only in-frame clones and omits some. The sample lists approximately 120,000 clones, around 73% occurring once. The chain employs TRBV2 and TRBJ2-2; 7 nucleotides agree with TRBD1. Sequencing was carried out using PBMCs. The sequence came from a man in his forties or fifties in good health and CMV-seronegative. The CDR3 loop reads CASSESGTAGELFF. CDR3 nucleotides: TGTGCCAGCAGTGAATCAGGGACAGCCGGGGAGCTGTTTTTT.